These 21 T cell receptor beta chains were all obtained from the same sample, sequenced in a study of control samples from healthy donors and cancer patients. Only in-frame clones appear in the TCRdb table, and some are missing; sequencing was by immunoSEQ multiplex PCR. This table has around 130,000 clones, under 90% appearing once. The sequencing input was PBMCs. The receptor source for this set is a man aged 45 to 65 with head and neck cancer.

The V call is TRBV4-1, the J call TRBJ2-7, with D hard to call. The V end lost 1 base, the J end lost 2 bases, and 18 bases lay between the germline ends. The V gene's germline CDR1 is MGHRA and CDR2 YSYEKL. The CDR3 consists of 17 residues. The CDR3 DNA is TGCGCCAGCAGCCAAGTGTTGAAAGCGCTAACTACCTACGAGCAGTACTTC. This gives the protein CASSQVLKALTTYEQYF.

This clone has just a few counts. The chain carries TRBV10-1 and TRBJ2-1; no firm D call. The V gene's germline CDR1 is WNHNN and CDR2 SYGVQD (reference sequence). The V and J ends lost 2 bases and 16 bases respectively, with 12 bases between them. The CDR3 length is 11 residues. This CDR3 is CASSEGDFLFF. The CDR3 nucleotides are TGCGCCAGCAGTGAGGGGGATTTTCTCTTCTTC.

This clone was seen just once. The CDR3 region has the DNA TGTGCCAGCAGCACGGGGACTAGCGGGGGAGGAACAGATACGCAGTATTTT. Translating gives CASSTGTSGGGTDTQYF. V usage is TRBV5-4 and J usage is TRBJ2-3; 14 bases map to TRBD2. This CDR3 region has 17 residues. J gave up 3 bases and V 4 bases, and 7 bases lay outside the gene matches. Germline assignment: CDR1 SGHNT and CDR2 YYREEE (reference sequence).

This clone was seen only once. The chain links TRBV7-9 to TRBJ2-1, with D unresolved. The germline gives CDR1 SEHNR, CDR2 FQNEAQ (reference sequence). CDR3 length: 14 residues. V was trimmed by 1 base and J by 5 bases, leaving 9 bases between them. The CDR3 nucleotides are TGTGCCAGCAGCTTAGTACAGATGAACAATGAGCAGTTCTTC. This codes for CASSLVQMNNEQFF.

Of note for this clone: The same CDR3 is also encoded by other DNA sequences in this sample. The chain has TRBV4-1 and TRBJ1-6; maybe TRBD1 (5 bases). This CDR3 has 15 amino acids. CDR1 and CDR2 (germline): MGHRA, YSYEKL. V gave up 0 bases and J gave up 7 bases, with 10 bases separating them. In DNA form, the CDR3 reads TGCGCCAGCAGCCAAGAGCAGGGTAGGAATTCACCCCTCCACTTT. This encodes CASSQEQGRNSPLHF.

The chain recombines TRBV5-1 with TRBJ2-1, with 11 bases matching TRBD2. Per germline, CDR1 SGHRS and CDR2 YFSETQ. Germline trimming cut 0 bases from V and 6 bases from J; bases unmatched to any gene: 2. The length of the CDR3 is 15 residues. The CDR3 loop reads CASSLVTSGSNEQFF. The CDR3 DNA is TGCGCCAGCAGCTTGGTAACTAGCGGGAGCAATGAGCAGTTCTTC. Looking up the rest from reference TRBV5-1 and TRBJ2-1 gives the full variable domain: KAGVTQTPRYLIKTRGQQVTLSCSPISGHRSVSWYQQTPGQGLQFLFEYFSETQRNKGNFPGRFSGRQFSNSRSEMNVSTLELGDSALYLCASSLVTSGSNEQFFGPGTRLTVL.

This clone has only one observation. The CDR3 spells CASSRGRLVFYEQYF. Here the CDR3 DNA reads TGTGCCAGCTCCAGGGGGCGACTAGTTTTCTACGAGCAGTACTTC. The chain is built from TRBV2 and TRBJ2-7; TRBD1 aligns across 8 bases. Losses at the gene ends were 8 bases for V and 3 bases for J; bases not matched to a gene: 12. Germline V lookup: CDR1 SNHLY, CDR2 FYNNEI. The CDR3 covers 15 residues.

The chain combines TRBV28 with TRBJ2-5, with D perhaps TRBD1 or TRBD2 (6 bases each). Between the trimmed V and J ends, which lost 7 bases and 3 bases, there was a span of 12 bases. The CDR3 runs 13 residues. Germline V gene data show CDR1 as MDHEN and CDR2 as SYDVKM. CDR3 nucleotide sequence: TGTGCCAGCACCCAAGGGGGGAAAGAGACCCAGTACTTC. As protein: CASTQGGKETQYF.

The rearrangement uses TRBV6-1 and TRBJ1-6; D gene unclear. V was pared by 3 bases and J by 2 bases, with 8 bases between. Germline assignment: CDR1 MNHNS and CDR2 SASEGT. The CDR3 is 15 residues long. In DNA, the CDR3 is TGTGCCAGCAGTGAGTCGGATACCTATAATTCACCCCTCCACTTT. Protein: CASSESDTYNSPLHF.

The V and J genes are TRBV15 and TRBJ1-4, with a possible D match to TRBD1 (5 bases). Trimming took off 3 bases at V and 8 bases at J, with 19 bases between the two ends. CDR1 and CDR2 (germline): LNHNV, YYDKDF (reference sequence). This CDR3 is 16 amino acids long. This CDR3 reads CATSSRFRGAREKLFF. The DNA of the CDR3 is TGTGCCACCAGCAGCAGATTTCGAGGGGCGCGGGAAAAACTGTTTTTT.

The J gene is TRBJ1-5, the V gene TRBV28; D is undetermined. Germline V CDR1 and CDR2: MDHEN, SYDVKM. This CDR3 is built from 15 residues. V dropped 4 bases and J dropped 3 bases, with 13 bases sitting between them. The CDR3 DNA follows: TGTGCCAGCAGTTCGGTCCCGGCCCCCAATCAGCCCCAGCATTTT. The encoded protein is CASSSVPAPNQPQHF.

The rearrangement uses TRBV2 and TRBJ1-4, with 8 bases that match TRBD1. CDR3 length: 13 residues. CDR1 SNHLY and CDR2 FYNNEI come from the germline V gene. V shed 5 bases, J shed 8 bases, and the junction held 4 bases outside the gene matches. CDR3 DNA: TGTGCCAGCAGTCAAGGACAGGGCGAAAAACTGTTTTTT. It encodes CASSQGQGEKLFF.

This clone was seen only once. The CDR3 DNA follows: TGTGCCACCCAGGTGGAACAGGGTCGGAACTATGGCTACACCTTC. Protein product: CATQVEQGRNYGYTF. The chain employs TRBV6-4 and TRBJ1-2; weak D call: TRBD1 (6 bases). Trimming left V 10 bases short and J 2 bases short, with 20 bases between. Germline-derived CDR1 and CDR2 are MRHNA and SNTAGT. The CDR3 is 15 amino acids.

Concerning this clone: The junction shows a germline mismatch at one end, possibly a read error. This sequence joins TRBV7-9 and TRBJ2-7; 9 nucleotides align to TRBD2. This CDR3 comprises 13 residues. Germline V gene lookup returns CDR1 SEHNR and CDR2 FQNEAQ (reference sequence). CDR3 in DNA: TGTGCCAGCCAGGGGACTAGCTCCAACGAGCAGTACTTC. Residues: CASQGTSSNEQYF.

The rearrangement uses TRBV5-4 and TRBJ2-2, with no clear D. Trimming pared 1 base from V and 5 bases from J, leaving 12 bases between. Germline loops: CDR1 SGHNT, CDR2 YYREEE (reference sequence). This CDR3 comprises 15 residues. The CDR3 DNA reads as TGTGCCAGCAGCTTGTTTGGGATACGGACCGGGGAGCTGTTTTTT. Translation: CASSLFGIRTGELFF. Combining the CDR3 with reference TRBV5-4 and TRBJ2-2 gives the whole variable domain ETGVTQSPTHLIKTRGQQVTLRCSSQSGHNTVSWYQQALGQGPQFIFQYYREEENGRGNFPPRFSGLQFPNYSSELNVNALELDDSALYLCASSLFGIRTGELFFGEGSRLTVL.

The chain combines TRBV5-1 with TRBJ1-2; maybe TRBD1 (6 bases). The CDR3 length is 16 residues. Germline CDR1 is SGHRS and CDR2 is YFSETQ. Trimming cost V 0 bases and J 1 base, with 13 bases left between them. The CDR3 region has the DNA TGCGCCAGCAGCTTGGCCGGACAGAGAGTTAACTATGGCTACACCTTC. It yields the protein CASSLAGQRVNYGYTF.

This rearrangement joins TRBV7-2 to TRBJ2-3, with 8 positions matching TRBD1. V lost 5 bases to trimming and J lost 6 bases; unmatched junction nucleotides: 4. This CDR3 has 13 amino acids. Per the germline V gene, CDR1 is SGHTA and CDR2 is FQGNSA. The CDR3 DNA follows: TGTGCCAGCAGCCGACAGGGGAGTGATACGCAGTATTTT. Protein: CASSRQGSDTQYF.

The CDR3 region has the DNA TGTGCCAGCAGCCGCCGGGACAGGGGGAATGAGCAGTTCTTC. It codes for CASSRRDRGNEQFF. The chain links TRBV6-2 or TRBV6-3 to TRBJ2-1; 11 bases are shared with TRBD1. Germline values: CDR1 MNHEY, CDR2 SVGEGT. J was trimmed by 7 bases and V by 6 bases; bases with no gene match: 5. The CDR3 is 14 residues long.

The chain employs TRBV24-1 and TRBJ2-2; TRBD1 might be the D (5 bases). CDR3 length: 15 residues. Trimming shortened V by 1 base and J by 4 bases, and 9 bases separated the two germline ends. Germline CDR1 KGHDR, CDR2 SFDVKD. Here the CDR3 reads CATSDFLRATGELFF. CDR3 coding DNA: TGTGCCACCAGTGATTTTCTCAGGGCCACCGGGGAGCTGTTTTTT.

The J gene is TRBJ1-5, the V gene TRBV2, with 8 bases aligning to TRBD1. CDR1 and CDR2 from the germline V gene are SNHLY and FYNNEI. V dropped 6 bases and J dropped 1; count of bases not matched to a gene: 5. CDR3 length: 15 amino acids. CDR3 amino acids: CASSPQGASNQPQHF. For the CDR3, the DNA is TGTGCCAGCAGCCCCCAGGGGGCGAGCAATCAGCCCCAGCATTTT.

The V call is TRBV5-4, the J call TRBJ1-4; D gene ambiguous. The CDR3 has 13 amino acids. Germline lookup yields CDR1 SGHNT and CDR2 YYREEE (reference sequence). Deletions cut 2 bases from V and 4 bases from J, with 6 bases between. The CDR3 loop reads CASSLGYNEKLFF. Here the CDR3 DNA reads TGTGCCAGCAGCTTAGGGTATAATGAAAAACTGTTTTTT. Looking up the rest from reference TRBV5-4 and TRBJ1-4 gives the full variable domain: ETGVTQSPTHLIKTRGQQVTLRCSSQSGHNTVSWYQQALGQGPQFIFQYYREEENGRGNFPPRFSGLQFPNYSSELNVNALELDDSALYLCASSLGYNEKLFFGSGTQLSVL.